This T cell receptor beta chain was captured in a study of T-cell memory formation after mild COVID-19 (dated by TCRdb to the early 2020s). About the full investigation: TCR sequence clusters from the two donors were found to be largely donor specific. Longitudinal TCRalpha and TCRbeta repertoire sequencing tracked T-cell clones expanding and contracting after mild COVID-19 in a couple of donors. Two young, previously healthy adult volunteers, one female and one male, were included in the cohort. What the study reported, not specific to this receptor: The second-wave clones that peaked on day 37 were not confirmed to be SARS-CoV-2 specific. The detection of some responding clones in pre-infection memory suggests that pre-existing cross-reactive memory T cells joined the SARS-CoV-2 response. Contracting CD4+ clones were found mainly in CM and EM memory subsets, while CD8+ clones were enriched in EMRA. Balanced CD4/CD8 phenotypes were observed for clones contracting from day 15 to 85, whereas a bias towards CD4+ was observed for a second wave of clones expanding from day 15 to 37. The study included only a couple of mild cases, and larger cohorts that include severe cases with pre-infection samples were judged to be necessary.

Worth noting for this clonotype: Its antigen is still unknown. Per-base quality was not reported, and no clone a single base away is much larger than it.

Sequencing used an Illumina NovaSeq 6000. Using 5'RACE with constant-segment primers, TCRalpha and TCRbeta cDNA libraries were constructed, with sample barcodes and unique molecular identifiers added in the process. RNA was extracted from every sample with Trizol reagent. Amplification of the libraries took two PCR steps, and the second step added a second sample barcode plus Illumina TruSeq adapters. Libraries were sequenced on an Illumina NovaSeq with 2 x 150 bp paired-end reads. In the original analysis: With migec v1.2.7, reads were demultiplexed and then collapsed into UMI-guided consensus sequences. With mixcr v2.1.11, UMI consensuses were aligned to TRA and TRB V and J templates and assembled into clonotypes. A clonotype was counted as expanded or contracted only if both edgeR and NoisET called the change significant, with noise models trained on biological replicates. edgeR calls used a false discovery rate-adjusted p below 0.01 and a log2 fold-change threshold of 1. As an exploratory analysis of dynamics, max-normalized trajectories of the 1000 most abundant clonotypes were examined with PCA combined with hierarchical clustering. The CD4 or CD8 phenotype of responding clones was assigned using the separately sequenced CD4+ and CD8+ repertoires. Starting from the raw public reads, TCRdb applied fastp trimming at Q25, assembled clones with MiXCR and retained in-frame beta chains. Rows with a matching CDR3 protein are joined into one entry that keeps the most common DNA and genes. The V and J calls reflect TCRdb's pipeline rather than the authors' work. The sample table holds 400,000 to 450,000 distinct CDR3 sequences, of which roughly 18% were seen once. The top ten hold about 22% of the sample.

Ficoll-Paque density gradient centrifugation was used to isolate PBMCs. Trimming takes 9 bases from V and 4 bases from J, and the germline ends sit 18 bases apart. The germline V gene yields KGHDR for CDR1 and SFDVKD for CDR2. The CDR3 numbers 15 residues from cysteine through phenylalanine. Of all the DNA, just the CDR3 is kept, 45 bases in frame from base 1. The V and J genes are TRBV24-1 and TRBJ1-5, with a weak D call of TRBD1 (5 bases match). The sequence was obtained from a man younger than 35 who had mild COVID-19 (a few samples of this study predate the infection). The sample titles of this study are shuffled in the database, so cell type and time point are left out; the donor was told from shared clones. Sequencing input: PBMCs or a T cell subset sorted from them (not recorded which). The DNA sequence is given as TGTGCCACCGCGGCGGGGGGGAACTTTAATCAGCCCCAGCATTTT. Its product reads: CATAAGGNFNQPQHF.